This T cell receptor (beta chain) was obtained from a study of OX40 agonist ivuxolimab in advanced cancers. The CDR3 runs 12 residues. CDR1 is SGHAT, CDR2 FQNNGV, per germline. Trimming took off 1 base at V and 14 bases at J, with 14 bases between the two ends. Data came from immunoSEQ multiplex PCR; TCRdb stores just in-frame clones and leaves some out. The table includes more than 60,000 clones, around four fifths detected once. The V gene is TRBV11-2, the J gene TRBJ2-5; D remains unclear. The sequencing here drew on CD4+ or CD8+ T cells sorted from blood, taken in a trial of the OX40 agonist ivuxolimab. The receptor was isolated from an adult with an advanced solid tumor such as melanoma, head and neck, liver or kidney cancer. Here the CDR3 reads CASSLVTPENYF. The CDR3 nucleotides are TGTGCCAGCAGCTTAGTAACGCCTGAGAATTACTTC.